Shown below are 7 T cell receptor beta chains from a single sample sequenced in a study of OX40 agonist ivuxolimab in advanced cancers. The receptor library was made with the immunoSEQ multiplex PCR assay. This is the immuneACCESS table as TCRdb keeps it, with only in-frame sequences that have V and J called. A part of the clones is gone; compared with another copy, unresolved V genes explain less than half, and the rest is unexplained. Across this sample there are around 29,000 clones, with more than 75% seen only once. The ten largest clonotypes hold around 18% of the sample. Sequences were derived from CD4+ or CD8+ T cells sorted from blood, sampled in a trial of the OX40 agonist ivuxolimab. These receptors all come from an adult with an advanced solid tumor such as melanoma, head and neck, liver or kidney cancer.

The gene calls are TRBV19 and TRBJ1-1; 7 positions match TRBD1. The germline V gene encodes CDR1 LNHDA and CDR2 SQIVND (reference sequence). V dropped 8 bases and J dropped 5; count of bases not matched to a gene: 5. This CDR3 spans 12 amino acids. The CDR3 nucleotides are TGTGCCAGTCGACAGGGATTGACTGAAGCTTTCTTT. It is translated as CASRQGLTEAFF.

This chain joins TRBV2 and TRBJ1-1; perhaps TRBD1 as D (6 bases). The V gene's germline CDR1 is SNHLY and CDR2 FYNNEI. The V and J ends lost 7 bases and 7 bases respectively, with 16 bases between them. The CDR3 is made up of 13 amino acids. CDR3 coding DNA: TGTGCCAGCACTTCAGGGGAAAGGAATGAAGCTTTCTTT. This translates into CASTSGERNEAFF.

The chain combines TRBV4-1 with TRBJ2-7; the D gene could be TRBD1 or TRBD2 (6 bases each). CDR1 is MGHRA and CDR2 is YSYEKL in the germline V gene. Between the trimmed V and J ends, which lost 1 base and 4 bases, there was a span of 11 bases. The CDR3 runs 14 residues. CDR3 residues: CASSQVGGSYEQYF. CDR3 nucleotide sequence: TGCGCCAGCAGCCAAGTCGGGGGCAGTTACGAGCAGTACTTC.

This clone was seen only once. The J gene is TRBJ1-4, the V gene TRBV15, with D tentatively TRBD1 (5 bases). Germline V gene sequence: CDR1 LNHNV, CDR2 YYDKDF (reference sequence). The CDR3 has 17 residues. Trimming took 0 bases from V and 5 from J, leaving 16 bases between them. CDR3 in amino acids: CATSRDPWGNSNEKLFF. CDR3 bases: TGTGCCACCAGCAGAGATCCCTGGGGCAACTCGAATGAAAAACTGTTTTTT.

The chain's CDR3 is CASSQDVEYPQETQYF. The CDR3 coding sequence is TGCGCCAGCAGCCAAGATGTCGAGTATCCTCAAGAGACCCAGTACTTC. V and J are TRBV4-3 and TRBJ2-5; the D is unclear. Germline V gene data show CDR1 as LGHNA and CDR2 as YSLEER. Trimming cost V 0 bases and J 2 bases, with 13 bases left between them. This CDR3 is built from 16 residues.

This clone came up a few times. V and J are TRBV11-3 and TRBJ1-4; TRBD1 matches 8 bases. V was pared by 5 bases and J by 5 bases, with 7 bases of the junction left unmatched. The CDR3 extends over 15 amino acids. From germline, CDR1 is SGHNT and CDR2 YENEEA. This chain's CDR3 is CASSARTGLNEKLFF. CDR3 nucleotides: TGTGCCAGCAGCGCCCGGACAGGGCTAAATGAAAAACTGTTTTTT.

The chain carries TRBV2 and TRBJ2-1; D tentatively reads TRBD1 or TRBD2 (5 bases each). The CDR3 runs 15 residues. Germline V gene data show CDR1 as SNHLY and CDR2 as FYNNEI. With 6 bases removed from V and 6 bases from J, the gap between germline ends came to 18 bases. CDR3 region: CASRVGRVRGNEQFF. CDR3 DNA: TGTGCCAGCAGGGTTGGCAGGGTGAGGGGCAATGAGCAGTTCTTC.